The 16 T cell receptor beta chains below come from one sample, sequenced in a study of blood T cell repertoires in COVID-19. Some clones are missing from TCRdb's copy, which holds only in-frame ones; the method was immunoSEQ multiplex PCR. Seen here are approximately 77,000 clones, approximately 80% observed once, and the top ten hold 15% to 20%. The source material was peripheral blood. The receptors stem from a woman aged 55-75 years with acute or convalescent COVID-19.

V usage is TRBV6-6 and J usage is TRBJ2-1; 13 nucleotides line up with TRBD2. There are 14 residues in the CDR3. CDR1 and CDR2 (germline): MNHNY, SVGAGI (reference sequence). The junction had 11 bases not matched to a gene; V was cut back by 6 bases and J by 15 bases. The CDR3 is CASSQGLAGTIGFF. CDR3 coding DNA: TGTGCCAGCAGCCAGGGACTAGCGGGGACCATCGGGTTCTTC.

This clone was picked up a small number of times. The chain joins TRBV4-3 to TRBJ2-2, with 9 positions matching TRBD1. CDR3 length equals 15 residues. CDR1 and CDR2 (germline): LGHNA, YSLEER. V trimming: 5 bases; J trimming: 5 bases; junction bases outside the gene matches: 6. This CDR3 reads CASSFRDRVTGELFF. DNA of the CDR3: TGCGCCAGCAGCTTCCGGGACAGGGTAACCGGGGAGCTGTTTTTT.

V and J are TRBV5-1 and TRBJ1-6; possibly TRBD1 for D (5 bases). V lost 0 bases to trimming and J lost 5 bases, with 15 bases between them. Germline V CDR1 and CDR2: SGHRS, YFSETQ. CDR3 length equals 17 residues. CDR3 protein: CASSLVSGNGNNSPLHF. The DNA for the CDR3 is TGCGCCAGCAGCTTGGTTTCAGGGAATGGTAATAATTCACCCCTCCACTTT.

CDR3 amino acids: CASSLFARNTEAFF. The CDR3 DNA reads as TGTGCCAGCAGTTTATTTGCCAGGAACACTGAAGCTTTCTTT. The chain links TRBV27 to TRBJ1-1, with no clear D. Germline V gene sequence: CDR1 MNHEY, CDR2 SMNVEV (reference sequence). This CDR3 region has 14 residues. With 1 base removed from V and 1 base from J, the gap between germline ends came to 7 bases.

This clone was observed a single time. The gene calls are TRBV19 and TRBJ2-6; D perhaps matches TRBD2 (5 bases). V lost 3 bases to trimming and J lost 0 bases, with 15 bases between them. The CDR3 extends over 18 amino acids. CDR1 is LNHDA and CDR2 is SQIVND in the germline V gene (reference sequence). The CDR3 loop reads CASSMAKRAYSGANVLTF. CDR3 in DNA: TGTGCCAGTAGTATGGCTAAGAGGGCCTACTCTGGGGCCAACGTCCTGACTTTC.

The CDR3 protein is CAWGRGSPGEQYF. DNA of the CDR3: TGTGCCTGGGGCAGGGGGTCTCCAGGCGAGCAGTACTTC. The chain carries TRBV30 and TRBJ2-7; 7 bases fit TRBD1. J lost 6 bases, V lost 5 bases, and 10 bases had no gene match. The CDR3 has 13 amino acids. The V gene's germline CDR1 is GTSNPN and CDR2 SVGIG (reference sequence).

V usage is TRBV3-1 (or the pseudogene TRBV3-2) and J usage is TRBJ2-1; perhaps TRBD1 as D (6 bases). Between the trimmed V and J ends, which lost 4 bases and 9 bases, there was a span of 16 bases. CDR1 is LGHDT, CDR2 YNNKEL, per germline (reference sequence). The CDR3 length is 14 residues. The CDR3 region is CASSPRTGSVEQFF. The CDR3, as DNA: TGTGCCAGCAGCCCCAGAACAGGGTCCGTTGAGCAGTTCTTC.

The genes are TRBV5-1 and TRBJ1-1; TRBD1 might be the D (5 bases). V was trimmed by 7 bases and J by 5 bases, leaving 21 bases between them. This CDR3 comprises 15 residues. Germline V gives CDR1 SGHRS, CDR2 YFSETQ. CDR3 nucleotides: TGCGCCAGCCGACCACCGGGGGGTCGAGGGACTGAAGCTTTCTTT. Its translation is CASRPPGGRGTEAFF.

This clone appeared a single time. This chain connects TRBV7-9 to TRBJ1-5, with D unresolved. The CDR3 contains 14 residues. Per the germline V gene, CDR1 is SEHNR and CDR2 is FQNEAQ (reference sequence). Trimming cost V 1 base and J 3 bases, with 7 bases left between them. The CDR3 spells CASSLDSFNQPQHF. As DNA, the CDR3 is TGTGCCAGCAGCTTAGACAGTTTCAATCAGCCCCAGCATTTT.

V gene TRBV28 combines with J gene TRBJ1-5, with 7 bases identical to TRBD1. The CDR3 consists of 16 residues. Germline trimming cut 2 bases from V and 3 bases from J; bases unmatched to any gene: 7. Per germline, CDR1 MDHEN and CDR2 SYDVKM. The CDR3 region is CASSLAGQALNQPQHF. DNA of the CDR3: TGTGCCAGCAGTTTAGCCGGACAGGCCCTCAATCAGCCCCAGCATTTT.

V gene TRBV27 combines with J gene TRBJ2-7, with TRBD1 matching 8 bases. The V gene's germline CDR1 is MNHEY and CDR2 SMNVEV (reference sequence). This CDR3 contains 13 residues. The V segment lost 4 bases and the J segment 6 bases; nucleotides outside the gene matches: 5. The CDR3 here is CASSSGQGREQYV. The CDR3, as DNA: TGTGCCAGCAGTTCCGGACAGGGACGCGAGCAGTACGTC.

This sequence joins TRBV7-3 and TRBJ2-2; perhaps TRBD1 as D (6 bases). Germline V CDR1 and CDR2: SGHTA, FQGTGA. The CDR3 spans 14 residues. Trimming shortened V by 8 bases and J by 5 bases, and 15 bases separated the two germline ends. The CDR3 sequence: CASQQDSGTGELFF. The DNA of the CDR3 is TGTGCCAGCCAGCAGGACAGCGGAACCGGGGAGCTGTTTTTT.

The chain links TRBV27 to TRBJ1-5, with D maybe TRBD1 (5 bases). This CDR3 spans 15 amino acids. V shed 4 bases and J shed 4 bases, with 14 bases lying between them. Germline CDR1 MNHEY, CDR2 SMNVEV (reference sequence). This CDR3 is CASSSLGARNQPQHF. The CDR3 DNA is TGTGCCAGCAGTTCCCTAGGGGCACGAAATCAGCCCCAGCATTTT.

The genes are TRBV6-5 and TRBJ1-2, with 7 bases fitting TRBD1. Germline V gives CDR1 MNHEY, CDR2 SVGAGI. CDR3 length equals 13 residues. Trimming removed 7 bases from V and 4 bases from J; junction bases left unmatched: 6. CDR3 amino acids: CASTLGQVYGYTF. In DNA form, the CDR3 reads TGTGCCAGCACCCTCGGACAGGTCTATGGCTACACCTTC.

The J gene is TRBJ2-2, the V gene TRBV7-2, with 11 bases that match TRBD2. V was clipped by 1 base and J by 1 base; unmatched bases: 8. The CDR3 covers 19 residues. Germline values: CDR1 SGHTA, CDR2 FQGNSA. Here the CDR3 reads CASSLVGLAGGRNTGELFF. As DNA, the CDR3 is TGTGCCAGCAGCTTAGTCGGGCTAGCGGGGGGCAGGAACACCGGGGAGCTGTTTTTT.

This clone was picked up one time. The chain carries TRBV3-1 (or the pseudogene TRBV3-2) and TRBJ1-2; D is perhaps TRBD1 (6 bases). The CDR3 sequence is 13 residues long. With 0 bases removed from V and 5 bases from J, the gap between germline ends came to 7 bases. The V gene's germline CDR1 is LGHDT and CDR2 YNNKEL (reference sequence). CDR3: CASSQDQGYGYTF. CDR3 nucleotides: TGTGCCAGCAGCCAAGACCAGGGGTATGGCTACACCTTC.